This T cell receptor (beta chain) stems from a study of blood T cell repertoires in COVID-19. The table came from immunoSEQ multiplex PCR; TCRdb's copy has only in-frame clones and leaves some out. In the table there are over 70,000 clones, around 86% of which are singletons. Germline values: CDR1 SNHLY, CDR2 FYNNEI. This CDR3 contains 13 residues. V was shortened by 7 bases and J by 3 bases, with 10 bases between the two germline ends. This chain links TRBV2 with TRBJ2-1; weak D call: TRBD2 (6 bases). The sequence was collected from a human donor in a cohort sampled during active COVID-19. The sample comprised peripheral blood. CDR3: CASTQGLYNEQFF. The CDR3 DNA reads TGTGCCAGCACCCAGGGACTCTACAATGAGCAGTTCTTC.